This T cell receptor beta chain was obtained from a study of T cell responses to AZD1222 COVID-19 vaccine (dated by TCRdb to 2020 to 2022). Turning to the overall study: TCR sequencing covered fewer than 250 trial participants: approximately 200 given two doses of AZD1222 and approximately 26 given two doses of MenACWY control vaccine. Trial participants were enrolled by age into 18-55, 56-69 and 70-plus year subgroups, with about 150, 28 and 57 TCR-sequenced participants respectively.

General conclusions and limits of the study: Vaccine-associated CD4 TCRs spanned the whole spike protein, with dominant responses in regions 160-218 and 743-854. Because no samples from the day 14 peak response were available, repertoires could be characterized only after the peak T cell response. A significant rise in spike-specific TCR breadth and depth was observed after two AZD1222 doses relative to day 0 and relative to MenACWY recipients. Only a handful of AZD1222 recipients were SARS-CoV-2 seropositive at baseline, limiting conclusions about previously exposed vaccinees. Participants were mostly white British, with more females than males. The authors suggested clonal diversity may have been underestimated. Epitopes outside the regions mutated in the B.1.351 and B.1.1.7 variants were reportedly recognized by nearly half of the unique spike-specific TCRs. In the small 56-69-year group, the increase in depth fell short of significance, most likely because of low power.

With respect to this clone: Its antigen is currently not known. No base-level quality is on record; no much larger clone is a single base apart.

CDR1 and CDR2, looked up from the germline V gene (reference sequence), are LGHDT and YNNKEL. Inclusive of the bounding cysteine and phenylalanine, the CDR3 is 14 residues long. The entry retains the CDR3 DNA only, 42 bases that are in frame from base 1. For this chain, trimming is 3 bases at the V end and 7 bases at the J end, and the number of junction bases without a gene match is 6. The CDR3 regions of human TCRbeta chains were subjected to immunosequencing. Processing in the source paper ran as follows. TCRs in the repertoires were compared against a reference library of SARS-CoV-2-specific TCRs that had been generated with the MIRA antigen-specificity platform. Breadth meant the fraction of unique TCRs that were SARS-CoV-2-associated, whereas depth meant the fraction of total T cells that were SARS-CoV-2-associated. Using the MIRA data, each spike-specific TCR was assigned both to the spike region to which the TCR was reactive and to a CD4 or CD8 class. Log10-transformed breadth and depth values were compared by one-way ANOVA with Sidak's multiple comparisons tests. TCRdb re-hosts the immuneACCESS table, in-frame sequences only. Its copies lack some clones; in the studies checked, an unresolved V gene accounts for under half of them, and the cause for the rest is not known. For V, J and clone size, that table is used; D and trimming come from the DNA. The sample contains about 140,000 clones, about 89% of them found a single time. The top ten hold under 1.5% of the sample.

The time point label, as the study defines it: about 28 days (+/-7) after the second vaccine dose. Because spike-specific TCR depth and breadth did not differ between the two schedules, AZD1222 recipients who got a second dose at roughly 4 weeks were pooled with those who got a second dose at roughly 12 weeks. The vaccinee samples were drawn from two UK trials, COV001 and COV002, one of which was a single-blind randomized controlled phase 2/3 trial testing AZD1222 (ChAdOx1 nCoV-19) in healthy adults. Trial participant PBMC samples were collected at day 0 and day 28 after the second dose for TCRbeta chain sequencing.

The receptor comes from an adult who received the AZD1222 COVID-19 vaccine. The rearrangement combines TRBV3-1 (or the pseudogene TRBV3-2) with TRBJ1-5, and TRBD1 aligns with 7 junction nucleotides. The specimen was peripheral blood, collected 28 days after the second AZD1222 dose. The CDR3: CASSHQGVGQPQHF. In nucleotides, the sequence is TGTGCCAGCAGCCACCAGGGGGTTGGGCAGCCCCAGCATTTT.